This entry lists 12 T cell receptor beta chains sequenced from one sample in a study of shared clonotypes between healthy human individuals. Assay used: immunoSEQ multiplex PCR; TCRdb lists only in-frame clones, some missing. The data show fewer than 1.6 million clones, 98% to 99% seen once. Sequencing was done on a sample of naive CD4+ T cells sorted from blood. Documented subset: CD45RA+ positively selected. These receptors were taken from a man under 40 in good health.

The genes are TRBV5-7 and TRBJ1-4; 9 bases are a match to TRBD1. TRBV5-7 is identified as an open reading frame with a role that is uncertain. The CDR3 runs 18 residues. The J segment lost 3 bases and the V segment lost 6 bases, leaving 15 bases of the junction unmatched. The CDR3 protein is CASTPQGALAQANEKLFF. The CDR3, as DNA: TGTGCCAGCACCCCACAGGGGGCGCTTGCCCAGGCTAATGAAAAACTGTTTTTT.

The V and J genes are TRBV5-1 and TRBJ2-3, with D unresolved. Trimming removed 4 bases from V and 5 bases from J, with 14 bases in between. CDR1 is SGHRS and CDR2 is YFSETQ in the germline V gene. CDR3 length: 14 amino acids. CDR3 coding DNA: TGCGCCAGCAGCCCGGAAGGGTCAGGAGATACGCAGTATTTT. Its protein product is CASSPEGSGDTQYF. The entire variable domain, with the rest obtained from reference TRBV5-1 and TRBJ2-3, is as follows: KAGVTQTPRYLIKTRGQQVTLSCSPISGHRSVSWYQQTPGQGLQFLFEYFSETQRNKGNFPGRFSGRQFSNSRSEMNVSTLELGDSALYLCASSPEGSGDTQYFGPGTRLTVL.

V and J are TRBV28 and TRBJ2-1; 9 bases align to TRBD2. CDR1 is MDHEN and CDR2 is SYDVKM in the germline V gene. This CDR3 region has 15 residues. V was pared by 7 bases and J by 0 bases, with 4 bases of the junction left unmatched. CDR3 sequence: CASTRGGGSYNEQFF. The CDR3 nucleotides are TGTGCCAGCACTCGCGGGGGGGGCTCCTACAATGAGCAGTTCTTC.

The genes are TRBV5-1 and TRBJ2-1; 12 bases line up with TRBD1. Germline loops: CDR1 SGHRS, CDR2 YFSETQ. J was trimmed by 5 bases and V by 1 base; bases with no gene match: 7. This CDR3 is 17 amino acids long. The CDR3, as DNA: TGCGCCAGCAGCTTGTGGGACAGGGGGCGCGACGACAATGAGCAGTTCTTC. Protein: CASSLWDRGRDDNEQFF.

This clone was recorded once. The chain is built from TRBV5-4 and TRBJ2-1, with TRBD1 as a possible D gene (5 bases). Trimming cost V 2 bases and J 4 bases, with 10 bases left between them. From germline, CDR1 is SGHNT and CDR2 YYREEE (reference sequence). The CDR3 is 14 amino acids. The chain's CDR3 is CASSLVGLYNEQFF. CDR3 coding DNA: TGTGCCAGCAGCTTAGTGGGGCTATACAATGAGCAGTTCTTC.

The chain employs TRBV12-5 and TRBJ2-5, with D hard to call. The V end was cut by 8 bases, the J end by 5 bases, with 12 bases between. CDR1 is LGHNT, CDR2 FRNRAP, per germline. This CDR3 spans 12 amino acids. CDR3 loop: CASSVSRETQYF. Written as DNA, the CDR3 is TGTGCTAGTTCTGTTTCGCGGGAGACCCAGTACTTC.

V and J are TRBV5-1 and TRBJ2-2; D is unclear. The germline V gene has CDR1 SGHRS and CDR2 YFSETQ. This CDR3 contains 15 residues. The ends were cut back, 2 bases at V and 2 bases at J, with 10 bases in the middle. The CDR3 region has the DNA TGCGCCAGCAGCTTAATCGAAGTCAACACCGGGGAGCTGTTTTTT. As protein: CASSLIEVNTGELFF.

This chain connects TRBV7-8 to TRBJ2-7; D is tentatively TRBD1 or TRBD2 (5 bases each). From germline, CDR1 is SGHVS and CDR2 FQNEAQ. V was cut by 2 bases and J by 5 bases, with 10 bases left in between. The CDR3 totals 13 residues. CDR3 residues: CASSLIWGHEQYF. CDR3 coding DNA: TGTGCCAGCAGCTTAATTTGGGGACACGAGCAGTACTTC.

V is TRBV9 and J is TRBJ2-2; the match to TRBD1 covers 12 bases. CDR3 length: 16 residues. With V trimmed by 0 bases and J by 7 bases, 4 bases remained unmatched. From germline, CDR1 is SGDLS and CDR2 YYNGEE. The CDR3 is CASSVGGTGGIGELFF. Here the CDR3 DNA reads TGTGCCAGCAGCGTAGGTGGGACAGGGGGCATCGGGGAGCTGTTTTTT.

The chain employs TRBV7-9 and TRBJ2-1; no firm D call. CDR1 SEHNR and CDR2 FQNEAQ come from the germline V gene (reference sequence). Trimming took off 3 bases at V and 6 bases at J, with 12 bases between the two ends. This CDR3 spans 14 amino acids. CDR3 sequence (DNA): TGTGCCAGCAGCTTCCCCCTAGTCATCAATGAGCAGTTCTTC. Its translation is CASSFPLVINEQFF.

The V and J genes are TRBV18 and TRBJ1-3; 8 bases are a match to TRBD1. CDR3 size: 16 residues. The V segment lost 5 bases and the J segment 0 bases; nucleotides outside the gene matches: 6. Per germline, CDR1 KGHSH and CDR2 LQKENI. CDR3 sequence reads: CASSSRGQSSGNTIYF. Written as DNA, the CDR3 is TGTGCCAGCTCATCCAGGGGGCAAAGCTCTGGAAACACCATATATTTT.

The chain has TRBV6-5 and TRBJ1-5; D is unresolved. The CDR3 is 14 amino acids. CDR1 is MNHEY and CDR2 is SVGAGI in the germline V gene. Trimming shortened V by 7 bases and J by 0 bases, and 10 bases separated the two germline ends. The CDR3 is CASKVDYSNQPQHF. The CDR3 DNA reads TGTGCCAGCAAGGTCGATTATAGCAATCAGCCCCAGCATTTT.